The rows below give T cell receptor beta chains drawn from one sample of a study of cytomegalovirus exposure and HLA in healthy donors. TCRdb keeps only in-frame clones here, not all; method: immunoSEQ multiplex PCR. The table records 100,000 to 150,000 clones, around three quarters of them present only once. Input material: PBMCs. The receptor source for this set is a female donor in good health and CMV-seronegative. CDR3s include the opening cysteine and the closing phenylalanine or tryptophan. The D gene is left open where the match is weak. Clone size is given for some rows only: seen once, a few or many times, or a class if the clone is expanded.

TRBJ1-4 | - | - | TRBV9 | 13 | TGTGCCAGCAGCGTAGAACCCGGCGGGAAACTGTTTTTT | CASSVEPGGKLFF
TRBJ2-7 | - | - | TRBV6-5 | 14 | TGTGCCAGCAGTGGGGGGGGGAGGGGGGCCGAGCAGTACTTC | CASSGGGRGAEQYF
TRBJ1-2 | - | - | TRBV7-8 | 13 | TGTGCCAGCAGCTTAGCCAGTTCAAATGGCTACACCTTC | CASSLASSNGYTF
TRBJ2-7 | - | TRBD1 | TRBV6-5 | 15 | TGTGCCAGCAGCAAATACGGACAGGGGAGCTACGAGCAGTACTTC | CASSKYGQGSYEQYF
TRBJ2-1 | - | - | TRBV4-1 | 15 | TGCGCCAGCAGCTCCCCAGGCAGGGGAGACAATGAGCAGTTCTTC | CASSSPGRGDNEQFF
TRBJ2-3 | - | TRBD1 | TRBV7-8 | 15 | TGTGCCAGCAGCGCACGGACAGGGTATACAGATACGCAGTATTTT | CASSARTGYTDTQYF
TRBJ2-4 | once | - | TRBV21-1 | 16 | TGTGCCAGCAGCAACGACGGCGGGGTAGCCAAAAACATTCAGTACTTC | CASSNDGGVAKNIQYF
TRBJ2-5 | - | TRBD2 | TRBV11-2 | 16 | TGTGCCAGCAGCTTAGGCGGGAGGGGGGGCCTAGAGACCCAGTACTTC | CASSLGGRGGLETQYF
TRBJ2-3 | - | TRBD1 | TRBV7-3 | 14 | TGTGCCAGCAGCCCAGGACAGGGGGGAGATACGCAGTATTTT | CASSPGQGGDTQYF
TRBJ1-5 | - | - | TRBV6-1 | 14 | TGTGCCAGCAGTAACATCCATAGCAATCAGCCCCAGCATTTT | CASSNIHSNQPQHF
TRBJ1-1 | - | - | TRBV6-1 | 15 | TGTGCCAGCATCCAACGGATGGCGGCGAACACTGAAGCTTTCTTT | CASIQRMAANTEAFF
TRBJ2-2 | few | TRBD2 | TRBV6-4 | 14 | TGTGCCAGCAGTGAGCGGGGGGACACCGGGGAGCTGTTTTTT | CASSERGDTGELFF
TRBJ1-2 | - | - | TRBV5-6 | 14 | TGTGCCAGCAGCTTGCTGGACAGTCTGTCTGGCTACACCTTC | CASSLLDSLSGYTF
TRBJ2-1 | - | TRBD1 | TRBV6-1 | 15 | TGTGCCAGCAGGGCAGGGGGCGCAACCTACAATGAGCAGTTCTTC | CASRAGGATYNEQFF
TRBJ2-1 | - | - | TRBV19 | 13 | TGTGCCAGTAGTGGGAGTTCCTACAATGAGCAGTTCTTC | CASSGSSYNEQFF
TRBJ2-3 | few | - | TRBV29-1 | 12 | TGCAGCGTTGGGAGCCTCACAGATACGCAGTATTTT | CSVGSLTDTQYF